Listed below are T cell receptor beta chains from one sample, sequenced in a study of T cells after somatic rescue of genetic block. Sequenced by immunoSEQ multiplex PCR; TCRdb stores in-frame clones only, minus some. The sample comprises roughly 51,000 clones, 96% of which are singletons, and approximately 0.077% rests with the top ten. Sequencing input: peripheral blood mononuclear cells (PBMCs). These receptors all stem from a child in the first two years of life. Both conserved end residues are part of each CDR3. The D gene is left open where the match is weak. Part of the rows lack a size; the others show once, few, many or a class for expanded clones.

V	D	size	J	CDR3	DNA
TRBV30	TRBD2	.	TRBJ2-1	CAWGTSGYNEQFF	TGTGCCTGGGGGACTAGCGGGTACAATGAGCAGTTCTTC
TRBV19	TRBD2	.	TRBJ2-1	CASSIGSGRPRSYNEQFF	TGTGCCAGTAGTATAGGAAGCGGGAGACCTCGCTCCTACAATGAGCAGTTCTTC
TRBV2	TRBD1	.	TRBJ2-5	CATGQGETQYF	TGTGCCACCGGACAGGGAGAGACCCAGTACTTC
TRBV11-2	.	.	TRBJ1-3	CASSLYSYSGNTIYF	TGTGCCAGCAGCTTATACAGCTACTCTGGAAACACCATATATTTT
TRBV30	.	.	TRBJ2-7	CAWSVTPKAYEQYF	TGTGCCTGGAGTGTAACCCCCAAGGCCTACGAGCAGTACTTC
TRBV30	.	.	TRBJ2-7	CAWSVSRSYEQYF	TGTGCCTGGAGTGTGTCCAGGTCCTACGAGCAGTACTTC
TRBV4-1	TRBD2	once	TRBJ2-3	CASSQGGTSGDTQYF	TGCGCCAGCAGCCAGGGAGGGACTAGCGGAGATACGCAGTATTTT
TRBV5-1	TRBD1	.	TRBJ1-3	CASRQGAGNTIYF	TGCGCCAGCAGACAGGGGGCGGGAAACACCATATATTTT
TRBV5-1	.	.	TRBJ2-7	CASSLQSSYEQYF	TGCGCCAGCAGCTTACAGAGCTCCTACGAGCAGTACTTC
TRBV7-8	.	.	TRBJ1-2	CASSLEGNGYTF	TGTGCCAGCAGCTTAGAGGGTAATGGCTACACCTTC
TRBV9	.	.	TRBJ2-3	CASSVGDSTDTQYF	TGTGCCAGCAGCGTAGGAGACAGCACAGATACGCAGTATTTT
TRBV6-5	.	.	TRBJ2-1	CASTSSYNEQFF	TGTGCCAGCACTAGCTCCTACAATGAGCAGTTCTTC
TRBV11-3	.	.	TRBJ1-5	CASSLQGYSNQPQHF	TGTGCCAGCAGCTTACAGGGATATAGCAATCAGCCCCAGCATTTT
TRBV6-6	.	.	TRBJ1-4	CASSYSGTNEKLFF	TGTGCCAGCAGTTACTCCGGGACTAATGAAAAACTGTTTTTT
TRBV5-1	TRBD1	.	TRBJ2-1	CASSFQGVHSYNEQFF	TGCGCCAGCAGCTTCCAGGGGGTCCACTCCTACAATGAGCAGTTCTTC
TRBV27	TRBD1	.	TRBJ1-2	CASSWTGNYGYTF	TGTGCCAGCAGTTGGACAGGGAACTATGGCTACACCTTC
TRBV7-9	TRBD2	.	TRBJ2-1	CASSTRLAMKVSYNEQFF	TGTGCCAGCAGCACCCGACTAGCCATGAAGGTGTCCTACAATGAGCAGTTCTTC
TRBV11-2	TRBD1	.	TRBJ2-5	CASSLGTGETQYF	TGTGCCAGCAGCTTAGGGACAGGGGAGACCCAGTACTTC
TRBV7-2	TRBD2	.	TRBJ2-3	CASSLNGLAASTDTQYF	TGTGCCAGCAGCTTAAACGGACTAGCGGCTAGCACAGATACGCAGTATTTT
TRBV5-6	.	.	TRBJ2-7	CASSLKPGHLSYEQYF	TGTGCCAGCAGCTTAAAACCGGGACACCTCTCCTACGAGCAGTACTTC
TRBV11-1	TRBD2	once	TRBJ2-7	CASSLATLAGDEQYF	TGTGCCAGCAGCTTAGCAACCCTAGCGGGAGACGAGCAGTACTTC
TRBV9	.	.	TRBJ1-2	CASSPGAGSYGYTF	TGTGCCAGCAGCCCGGGGGCAGGGAGCTATGGCTACACCTTC